This is a list of T cell receptor beta chains from one sample in a study of control samples from healthy donors and cancer patients. Assay: immunoSEQ multiplex PCR; the TCRdb copy retains only in-frame clones and omits some. Altogether about 80,000 clones are present, 85% to 90% being singletons, with the ten largest covering 7.5% to 8%. The material sequenced was blood. Every receptor here comes from a woman aged 55-75 years in good health. Both conserved end residues are part of each CDR3. A D gene is named only where the DNA matches it firmly. Size tells how often a clone was seen (once, few, many) or the class of an expanded clone, and some rows leave it out.

clone_size d_call j_call v_call cdr3_nt cdr3_aa
. TRBD1 TRBJ1-2 TRBV27 TGTGCCAGCAGTCTGCTCCCAGGGACAGGGGTGAGTGGCTACACCTTC CASSLLPGTGVSGYTF
. . TRBJ2-7 TRBV6-2/TRBV6-3 TGTGCCAGCAGTTACCAGGGGAAGGCCTACGAGCAGTACTTC CASSYQGKAYEQYF
. TRBD2 TRBJ2-1 TRBV19 TGTGCCAGTAGTATAGGTCCTAGCGGGAGGTCTGAGCAGTTCTTC CASSIGPSGRSEQFF
. . TRBJ2-2 TRBV7-2 TGTGCCAGCAGCTTATTACCGGCCTCTGGGAGGGAGCTGTTTTTT CASSLLPASGRELFF
. . TRBJ2-1 TRBV4-3 TGCGCCAGCAGCCAAGAAGGTATCCCCGGGGATGAGCAGTTCTTC CASSQEGIPGDEQFF
. TRBD2 TRBJ2-3 TRBV11-3 TGTGCCAGCAGCTTAGCCTCCCTCTCTCTAGCGGGGACAGATACGCAGTATTTT CASSLASLSLAGTDTQYF
. . TRBJ1-1 TRBV3-1/TRBV3-2 TGTGCCAGCAGCCAACAATCCCGCACTGAAGCTTTCTTT CASSQQSRTEAFF
. TRBD1 TRBJ2-3 TRBV24-1 TGTGCCACCAGTGATTTGCAGGGACAGGGCACAGATACGCAGTATTTT CATSDLQGQGTDTQYF
. . TRBJ2-1 TRBV7-6 TGTGCCAGCAGCCCGCCGGCCGGGGAGCAGTTCTTC CASSPPAGEQFF
. . TRBJ2-7 TRBV28 TGTGCCACCACCCGCGGGGGCCTAAAAGAGCAGTACTTC CATTRGGLKEQYF
. TRBD2 TRBJ2-1 TRBV24-1 TGTGCCACCATTAAATCGGGACTAGCGGGATCCAATGAGCAGTTCTTC CATIKSGLAGSNEQFF
. TRBD1 TRBJ2-7 TRBV28 TGTGCCACTGAAGGGGACAGGGGCTCCTACGAGCAGTACTTC CATEGDRGSYEQYF
. TRBD2 TRBJ2-7 TRBV3-1/TRBV3-2 TGTGCCAGCAGCCTGACTAGCGGGGGGTTCTACGAGCAGTACTTC CASSLTSGGFYEQYF
. TRBD1 TRBJ1-1 TRBV9 TGTGCCAGCAGCACCCCGGGACAGGGAAACACTGAAGCTTTCTTT CASSTPGQGNTEAFF
. TRBD2 TRBJ2-3 TRBV27 TGTGCCAGCAGTCCCAGGAGGAGCGGGAGCGATACGCAGTATTTT CASSPRRSGSDTQYF
. . TRBJ1-1 TRBV2 TGTGCCAGCAATGGGGGCCCGAACACTGAAGCTTTCTTT CASNGGPNTEAFF
few . TRBJ1-1 TRBV2 TGTGCCAGCAGTGCTGAGGGAGGAGACACTGAAGCTTTCTTT CASSAEGGDTEAFF
. . TRBJ2-1 TRBV4-1 TGCGCCAGCAGCCAAGGGGGGGGCATATATGAGCAGTTCTTC CASSQGGGIYEQFF
. . TRBJ2-1 TRBV29-1 TGCAGCGTCGCCGCTAGGGGAGGCTCCTACAATGAGCAGTTCTTC CSVAARGGSYNEQFF
. TRBD2 TRBJ2-1 TRBV7-2 TGTGCCAGCAGCACCTATAGCGGGGGCTACAATGAGCAGTTCTTC CASSTYSGGYNEQFF
. TRBD2 TRBJ2-2 TRBV2 TGTGCCAGTAGGACTAGCCCCACCGGGGAGCTGTTTTTT CASRTSPTGELFF
. . TRBJ2-1 TRBV2 TGTGCCAGCACCAATAATCCTGGGGGGGCCAATGAGCAGTTCTTC CASTNNPGGANEQFF
. TRBD1 TRBJ1-5 TRBV19 TGTGCCAGTAGAAACGGACAGGGGGCGATCGGCAATCAGCCCCAGCATTTT CASRNGQGAIGNQPQHF
. TRBD2 TRBJ2-3 TRBV19 TGTGCCAGTAGTATAGATGGAAGACTAGCGGGGGGGCAGGGCACAGATACGCAGTATTTT CASSIDGRLAGGQGTDTQYF
once . TRBJ1-3 TRBV19 TGTGCCAGTACCGATGGAGGCATCGGGGGATACTCTGGAAACACCATATATTTT CASTDGGIGGYSGNTIYF
. . TRBJ2-3 TRBV29-1 TGCAGCGTTGAAGGTGGCAGGGGAATCACAGATACGCAGTATTTT CSVEGGRGITDTQYF
. . TRBJ1-1 TRBV28 TGTGCCAGCAGTTTGCGGGCGACTGAAGCTTTCTTT CASSLRATEAFF
. . TRBJ1-1 TRBV7-9 TGTGCCAGCAGCCCCTCAAGGCGTGGGGAGGAAGCTTTCTTT CASSPSRRGEEAFF
. TRBD1 TRBJ1-1 TRBV12-5 TGTGCTAGTGGTTCCGGACAGGGAGACAACACTGAAGCTTTCTTT CASGSGQGDNTEAFF
few . TRBJ1-6 TRBV5-1 TGCGCCAGCAGCTTCGACACAGATTCACCCCTCCACTTT CASSFDTDSPLHF
. TRBD2 TRBJ2-1 TRBV7-9 TGTGCCAGCAGCTTCCACCCGACTAGCGGGACCTACAATGAGCAGTTCTTC CASSFHPTSGTYNEQFF
. . TRBJ1-5 TRBV5-6 TGTGCCAGCAGCCTCGGGGATCAGCCCCAGCATTTT CASSLGDQPQHF
. TRBD1 TRBJ1-4 TRBV5-4 TGTGCCAGCAGCGCTCAGACAGGGAAGGAAAAACTGTTTTTT CASSAQTGKEKLFF
. . TRBJ1-4 TRBV11-2 TGTGCCAGCAGCTTAAAAGCAACTAATGAAAAACTGTTTTTT CASSLKATNEKLFF
. . TRBJ1-4 TRBV3-1/TRBV3-2 TGTGCCAGCAGCCGGGGGGGCACAATCGGAGAAAAACTGTTTTTT CASSRGGTIGEKLFF
. . TRBJ2-4 TRBV3-1/TRBV3-2 TGTGCCAGCAGGAGGGGTCAACAAAACATTCAGTACTTC CASRRGQQNIQYF